These 5 T cell receptor beta chains share one sample of origin, sequenced in a study of blood T cells in healthy people across ages. The authors ran a second PCR of 7 to 11 cycles using a sample-barcoded 5' primer and a J-beta primer mix. TCRdb analysed the 5' RACE reads with MiXCR anew, one entry per CDR3 protein. The table has approximately 1.5 million distinct CDR3 sequences, under 55% seen once. Material: blood. The source is a young woman in good health.

This chain joins TRBV7-3 and TRBJ2-1, with D possibly TRBD2 on 5 matching bases. CDR1 is SGHTA, CDR2 FQGTGA, per germline. This CDR3 is 17 amino acids long. The ends were cut back, 1 base at V and 3 bases at J, with 16 bases in the middle. The CDR3 DNA sequence: TGTGCCAGCAGCTTAAGGCATCAGCGGTATTTCTACAATGAGCAGTTCTTC. This sequence encodes CASSLRHQRYFYNEQFF.

CDR3 residues: CASSLVVQGEQYF. CDR3 nucleotides: TGTGCCAGCAGCTTAGTGGTTCAAGGGGAGCAGTACTTC. The rearrangement links TRBV7-2 to TRBJ2-5; D may be TRBD1 or TRBD2 (5 bases each). The germline CDR1 and CDR2 sequences are SGHTA and FQGNSA. Trimming took 1 base from V and 11 from J, leaving 14 bases between them. This CDR3 comprises 13 residues.

This clonotype has just a few counts. The chain employs TRBV6-6 and TRBJ2-3; D gene uncertain. In germline, CDR1 is MNHNY, CDR2 SVGAGI (reference sequence). Trimming took off 5 bases at V and 7 bases at J, with 7 bases between the two ends. The CDR3 contains 11 residues. The CDR3 reads CASSPAYTQYF. DNA for the CDR3: TGTGCCAGCAGTCCGGCCTATACGCAGTATTTT.

The chain employs TRBV20-1 and TRBJ2-7, with unresolved D. V was cut by 0 bases and J by 0 bases, with 12 bases left in between. The CDR3 contains 15 residues. Germline assignment: CDR1 DFQATT and CDR2 SNEGSKA (reference sequence). The CDR3 DNA reads as TGCAGTGCTAGAGATCATCCGGAGAGCTCCTACGAGCAGTACTTC. Amino acid sequence: CSARDHPESSYEQYF.

CDR3 residues: CASHQNSPLHF. CDR3 nucleotide sequence: TGTGCCAGCCACCAGAATTCACCCCTCCACTTT. The rearrangement uses TRBV2 and TRBJ1-6, with D unresolved. The V and J ends lost 8 bases and 7 bases respectively, with 6 bases between them. The CDR3 totals 11 residues. The germline CDR1 and CDR2 sequences are SNHLY and FYNNEI.